The clone carrying this T cell receptor (beta chain) showed up many times. As for time point: pre-sensitization, week 0. Noted treatment: therapeutic diphenylcyclopropenone sensitization with weekly scalp DPC. It was from unfractionated whole blood that total RNA was extracted. The sample is drawn from a study of human T cells and chemical hapten exposure. Study at large: Sensitization was performed using 2% DPC on an approximately 2 cm by approximately 2 cm upper inner arm skin site.

One entry per CDR3 protein, called by TCRdb with MiXCR from the RACE reads. The sample lists tens of thousands of distinct CDR3 sequences, roughly 9.1% occurring once. Germline assignment: CDR1 MDHEN and CDR2 SYDVKM. V lost 6 bases to trimming and J lost 4 bases, with 13 bases between them. The CDR3 is made up of 14 amino acids. The clonotype comes from a woman between 35 and 50 years old with alopecia areata. Some clones in this sample may be carry-over from other donors' samples. The chain joins TRBV28 to TRBJ1-5; no clear D. The sample here was whole blood, taken in connection with sensitization to the hapten diphenylcyclopropenone (DPC). DNA of the CDR3: TGTGCCAGCAGACATGGCCAGGTTAATCAGCCCCAGCATTTT. Residues: CASRHGQVNQPQHF.